These 19 T cell receptor beta chains came from one sample sequenced in a study of T cell changes during pregnancy in multiple sclerosis. Data came from immunoSEQ multiplex PCR; TCRdb stores just in-frame clones and leaves some out. The data hold 70,000 to 95,000 clones, with over 85% observed a single time. Sequences were derived from peripheral blood, sampled after pregnancy. The receptors stem from a female donor in good health, enrolled as a control in a pregnancy study.

This chain links TRBV19 with TRBJ1-1; TRBD1 is a possible D gene (6 bases). Germline V gives CDR1 LNHDA, CDR2 SQIVND (reference sequence). The CDR3 runs 16 residues. Trimming took 7 bases from V and 5 from J, leaving 23 bases between them. CDR3: CASTSGGRDKRTEAFF. The CDR3 coding sequence is TGTGCCAGTACCTCCGGGGGGCGGGACAAGAGGACTGAAGCTTTCTTT.

This chain uses TRBV18 with TRBJ1-1, with unresolved D. From germline, CDR1 is KGHSH and CDR2 LQKENI. The CDR3 contains 15 residues. V was shortened by 4 bases and J by 1 base, with 13 bases between the two germline ends. The CDR3 is CASSRQAPGNTEAFF. The DNA of the CDR3 is TGTGCCAGCTCACGCCAAGCCCCAGGGAACACTGAAGCTTTCTTT.

The chain joins TRBV28 to TRBJ2-3; 8 bases are a match to TRBD2. CDR1 and CDR2 from the germline V gene are MDHEN and SYDVKM. The CDR3 is made up of 17 amino acids. The junction had 19 bases not matched to a gene; V was cut back by 7 bases and J by 7 bases. The CDR3 DNA is TGTGCCAGCACCCGTCCGTCGAGCGGGAGTTACATAAATACGCAGTATTTT. This gives the protein CASTRPSSGSYINTQYF.

This chain connects TRBV6-4 to TRBJ1-5; D is perhaps TRBD1 (5 bases). Germline assignment: CDR1 MRHNA and CDR2 SNTAGT. The CDR3 length is 14 residues. The ends were cut back, 3 bases at V and 6 bases at J, with 12 bases in the middle. The CDR3 loop reads CASSDIQGGQPQHF. CDR3 DNA: TGTGCCAGCAGTGATATCCAGGGAGGTCAGCCCCAGCATTTT.

The rearrangement joins TRBV27 to TRBJ1-5; D is perhaps TRBD1 (6 bases). The CDR3 has 13 amino acids. CDR1 and CDR2 from the germline V gene are MNHEY and SMNVEV (reference sequence). The V end lost 3 bases, the J end lost 4 bases, and 7 bases lay between the germline ends. The CDR3 sequence is CASSFTGNQPQHF. The CDR3 DNA sequence: TGTGCCAGCAGTTTTACAGGGAATCAGCCCCAGCATTTT.

The rearrangement links TRBV4-1 to TRBJ1-4; TRBD1 agrees at 7 bases. The V and J ends lost 4 bases and 10 bases, in that order; junction bases with no gene match: 6. This CDR3 spans 13 amino acids. The germline CDR1 and CDR2 sequences are MGHRA and YSYEKL. CDR3 DNA sequence: TGCGCCAGCAGCCCCCCGGACAGGCGAAAACTGTTTTTT. Translation gives CASSPPDRRKLFF.

This sequence joins TRBV6-1 and TRBJ1-4, with 12 nucleotides matching TRBD1. There are 16 residues in the CDR3. V was pared by 2 bases and J by 8 bases, with 6 bases of the junction left unmatched. The germline V gene encodes CDR1 MNHNS and CDR2 SASEGT. The CDR3 is CASSEFAGTGGEKLFF. The CDR3 region has the DNA TGTGCCAGCAGTGAATTTGCAGGGACAGGGGGCGAAAAACTGTTTTTT.

V is TRBV7-9 and J is TRBJ2-2; D is unclear. There are 16 residues in the CDR3. The V end lost 6 bases, the J end lost 5 bases, and 19 bases lay between the germline ends. Per germline, CDR1 SEHNR and CDR2 FQNEAQ (reference sequence). CDR3 coding DNA: TGTGCCAGCAGTCCAACGACACTTTACATGACCGGGGAGCTGTTTTTT. This codes for CASSPTTLYMTGELFF.

V gene TRBV4-1 combines with J gene TRBJ2-5; 8 positions agree with TRBD2. The CDR3 spans 15 residues. The V gene end was trimmed by 1 base and the J gene end by 2 bases; junction bases not matched to a gene: 3. Germline V CDR1 and CDR2: MGHRA, YSYEKL. The CDR3 DNA follows: TGCGCCAGCAGCCAAGTCGGGACTAGGCAAGAGACCCAGTACTTC. As protein: CASSQVGTRQETQYF.

This clone has a handful of counts. The chain uses TRBV7-9 and TRBJ1-1, with a tentative D call TRBD1 (5 bases). The CDR3 loop spans 14 amino acids. V was clipped by 2 bases and J by 4 bases, with 11 bases between them. Germline V CDR1 and CDR2: SEHNR, FQNEAQ (reference sequence). CDR3 nucleotides: TGTGCCAGCAGCTTACAAAGGGGAGGCACTGAAGCTTTCTTT. It codes for CASSLQRGGTEAFF.

This chain connects TRBV5-5 to TRBJ1-3; unclear D gene. Germline V lookup: CDR1 SGHKS, CDR2 YYEKEE (reference sequence). V lost 0 bases to trimming and J lost 4 bases, with 11 bases between them. CDR3 length: 15 amino acids. CDR3 loop: CASSLEPVRGNTIYF. Written as DNA, the CDR3 is TGTGCCAGCAGCTTGGAGCCTGTGCGCGGAAACACCATATATTTT.

This clone was detected a few times. The gene calls are TRBV2 and TRBJ2-2; D unclear. There are 15 residues in the CDR3. Trimming stripped 4 bases from V and 4 bases from J, with 13 bases between. Germline V lookup: CDR1 SNHLY, CDR2 FYNNEI. This CDR3 reads CASSGTVLGTGELFF. CDR3 in DNA: TGTGCCAGCAGTGGTACAGTCTTGGGCACCGGGGAGCTGTTTTTT.

The chain links TRBV18 to TRBJ2-1; 12 bases agree with TRBD2. V dropped 3 bases and J dropped 6; count of bases not matched to a gene: 6. Germline CDR1 reads KGHSH; CDR2 reads LQKENI. This CDR3 comprises 16 residues. CDR3 residues: CASSPRGLAGSNEQFF. The CDR3 DNA sequence: TGTGCCAGCTCACCCCGAGGACTAGCGGGAAGCAATGAGCAGTTCTTC.

CDR3 sequence reads: CASSYQGLAGDNEQFF. In DNA form, the CDR3 reads TGTGCCAGCAGTTACCAGGGACTAGCGGGGGACAATGAGCAGTTCTTC. The rearrangement joins TRBV6-5 to TRBJ2-1, with 14 bases that match TRBD2. Per germline, CDR1 MNHEY and CDR2 SVGAGI. CDR3 length: 16 residues. J was trimmed by 5 bases and V by 2 bases; bases with no gene match: 2.

The chain carries TRBV19 and TRBJ2-5; 9 bases line up with TRBD2. After removal of 6 bases from V and 2 bases from J, the junction contained 13 bases not matched to a gene. The CDR3 runs to 17 residues. Germline loops: CDR1 LNHDA, CDR2 SQIVND (reference sequence). CDR3 sequence: CASSPLTSGPVQETQYF. Here the CDR3 DNA reads TGTGCCAGTAGCCCCTTAACTAGCGGGCCTGTTCAAGAGACCCAGTACTTC. The full variable domain, rest sourced from reference TRBV19 and TRBJ2-5, is DGGITQSPKYLFRKEGQNVTLSCEQNLNHDAMYWYRQDPGQGLRLIYYSQIVNDFQKGDIAEGYSVSREKKESFPLTVTSAQKNPTAFYLCASSPLTSGPVQETQYFGPGTRLLVL.

This chain links TRBV2 with TRBJ2-1, with 14 bases lining up with TRBD2. The CDR3 consists of 19 residues. V lost 0 bases, J lost 3 bases, and 7 bases stayed unmatched. Germline assignment: CDR1 SNHLY and CDR2 FYNNEI. The DNA for the CDR3 is TGTGCCAGCAGTGAAGCTGGACTAGCGGGAGGCCATTACTACAATGAGCAGTTCTTC. Translating gives CASSEAGLAGGHYYNEQFF.

V is TRBV9 and J is TRBJ2-6; possible D gene TRBD1, 6 bases. The CDR3 is 18 residues long. V was clipped by 2 bases and J by 7 bases, with 22 bases between them. Germline V lookup: CDR1 SGDLS, CDR2 YYNGEE. CDR3 coding DNA: TGTGCCAGCAGCGTTAGGGCCGGGCAGGGGATTATTGCCAACGTCCTGACTTTC. Its translation: CASSVRAGQGIIANVLTF.

In its sample, this clone was seen once. The gene calls are TRBV28 and TRBJ2-7, with 8 bases aligning to TRBD2. With V trimmed by 6 bases and J by 6 bases, 10 bases remained unmatched. The length of the CDR3 is 14 residues. Germline V CDR1 and CDR2: MDHEN, SYDVKM. This chain's CDR3 is CASRSGGTLFEQYF. For the CDR3, the DNA is TGTGCCAGCAGATCGGGGGGGACCCTGTTCGAGCAGTACTTC.

The gene calls are TRBV6-1 and TRBJ1-1; maybe TRBD1 (5 bases). CDR3 length: 14 residues. Trimming removed 4 bases from V and 5 bases from J, with 14 bases in between. Germline CDR1 is MNHNS and CDR2 is SASEGT. Here the CDR3 reads CASSGFMGGTEAFF. CDR3 sequence (DNA): TGTGCCAGCAGTGGCTTTATGGGGGGAACTGAAGCTTTCTTT.